This T cell receptor beta chain was captured by sequencing in a study of cytomegalovirus exposure and HLA in healthy donors. With respect to this clone: The antigen remains unidentified.

Primers for the PCR totalled 60 Vbeta and 13 Jbeta. Using immunoSEQ multiplex PCR, the repertoire was profiled, and TCRdb retains in-frame clones only, with some absent. The sample carries some 180,000 clones, 75% to 85% recorded once. Trimming shortened V by 6 bases and J by 2 bases, and 14 bases separated the two germline ends. Germline V CDR1 and CDR2: SGHAT, FQNNGV. This CDR3 has 14 amino acids. Among the donors, all were healthy bone marrow donors. General study findings and limits: The study put 150 to 200 TCR beta chains on its list as cytomegalovirus-associated. TCR beta V- and J-gene trimming, according to a later analysis, was linked to a missense DCLRE1C variant.

This sequence originates from a woman aged 55-70 years in good health and CMV-seropositive. Specimen: PBMCs. The J gene is TRBJ2-7, the V gene TRBV11-2, with D possibly matching TRBD1 (5 bases). The CDR3 nucleotides read TGTGCCAGCAGTGCATTCACAGGAACCTACGAGCAGTACTTC. Its protein product is CASSAFTGTYEQYF.